This T cell receptor (beta chain) was profiled in a study of blood T cell repertoires in COVID-19. Looking at the study overall: COVID-19 samples from acute and convalescent phases originated in the United States, Italy and Spain. The cDNA or gDNA used as material had been derived from T cells, B-cell-depleted T cells, or PBMCs.

The CDR3 is made up of 17 amino acids. Germline assignment: CDR1 LNHDA and CDR2 SQIVND (reference sequence). With V trimmed by 5 bases and J by 4 bases, 16 bases remained unmatched. Data came from immunoSEQ multiplex PCR; TCRdb stores just in-frame clones and leaves some out. The table records 100,000 or so clones, around 93% of them present only once. The receptor comes from a man aged 45-65 years with acute or convalescent COVID-19. The chain uses TRBV19 and TRBJ1-1, with 7 bases that match TRBD1. The specimen was peripheral blood. The CDR3 sequence: CASSSYSGTEVSTEAFF. In nucleotides, the CDR3 is TGTGCCAGTAGTTCCTACTCCGGGACAGAGGTAAGCACTGAAGCTTTCTTT.